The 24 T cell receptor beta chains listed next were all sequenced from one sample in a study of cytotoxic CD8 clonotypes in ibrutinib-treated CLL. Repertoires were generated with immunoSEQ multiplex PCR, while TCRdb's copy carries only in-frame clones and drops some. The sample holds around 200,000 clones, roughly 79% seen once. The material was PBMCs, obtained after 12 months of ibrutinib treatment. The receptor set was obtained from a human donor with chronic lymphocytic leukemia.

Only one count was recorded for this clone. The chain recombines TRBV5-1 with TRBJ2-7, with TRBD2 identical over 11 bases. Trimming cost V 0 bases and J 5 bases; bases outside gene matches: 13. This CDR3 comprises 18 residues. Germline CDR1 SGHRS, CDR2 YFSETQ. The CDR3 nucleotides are TGCGCCAGCAGCTTGGCTTTCACTAGCGGGAGTGGGCCCAACGAGCAGTACTTC. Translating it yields CASSLAFTSGSGPNEQYF.

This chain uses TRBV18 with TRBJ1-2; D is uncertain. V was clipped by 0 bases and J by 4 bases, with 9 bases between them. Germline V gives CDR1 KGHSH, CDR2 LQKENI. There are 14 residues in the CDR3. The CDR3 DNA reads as TGTGCCAGCTCACCACCGAACAGAATCTATGGCTACACCTTC. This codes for CASSPPNRIYGYTF.

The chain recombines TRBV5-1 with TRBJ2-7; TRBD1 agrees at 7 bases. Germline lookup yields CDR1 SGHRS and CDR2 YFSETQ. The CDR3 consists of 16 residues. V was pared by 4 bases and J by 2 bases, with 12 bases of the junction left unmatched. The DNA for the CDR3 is TGCGCCAGCAGCGCAAGCCCGACAGGGTTCGCCTACGAGCAGTACTTC. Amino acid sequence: CASSASPTGFAYEQYF. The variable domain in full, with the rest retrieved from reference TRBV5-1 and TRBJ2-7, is KAGVTQTPRYLIKTRGQQVTLSCSPISGHRSVSWYQQTPGQGLQFLFEYFSETQRNKGNFPGRFSGRQFSNSRSEMNVSTLELGDSALYLCASSASPTGFAYEQYFGPGTRLTVT.

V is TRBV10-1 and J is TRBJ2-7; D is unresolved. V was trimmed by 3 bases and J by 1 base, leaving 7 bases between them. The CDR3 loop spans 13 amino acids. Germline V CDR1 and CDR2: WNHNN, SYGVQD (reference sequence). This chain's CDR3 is CASSDVESYEQYF. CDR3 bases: TGCGCCAGCAGTGATGTTGAATCCTACGAGCAGTACTTC.

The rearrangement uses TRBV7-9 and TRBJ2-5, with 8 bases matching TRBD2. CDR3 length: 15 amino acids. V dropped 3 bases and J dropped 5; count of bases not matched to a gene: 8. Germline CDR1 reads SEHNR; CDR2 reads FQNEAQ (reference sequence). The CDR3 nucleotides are TGTGCCAGCAGCTTTTCCGGGGGGGCACGGGAGACCCAGTACTTC. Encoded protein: CASSFSGGARETQYF.

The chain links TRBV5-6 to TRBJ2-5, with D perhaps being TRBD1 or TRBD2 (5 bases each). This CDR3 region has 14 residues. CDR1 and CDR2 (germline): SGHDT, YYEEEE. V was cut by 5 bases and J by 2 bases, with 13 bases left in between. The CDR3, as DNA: TGTGCCAGCAGACTCTGGGGACCTCAAGAGACCCAGTACTTC. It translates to CASRLWGPQETQYF.

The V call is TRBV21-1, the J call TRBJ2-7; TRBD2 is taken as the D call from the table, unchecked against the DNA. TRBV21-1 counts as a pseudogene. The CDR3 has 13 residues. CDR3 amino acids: CASSSGAGWGQYF. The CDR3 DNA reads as TGTGCCAGCAGCTCGGGAGCGGGCTGGGGGCAGTACTTC.

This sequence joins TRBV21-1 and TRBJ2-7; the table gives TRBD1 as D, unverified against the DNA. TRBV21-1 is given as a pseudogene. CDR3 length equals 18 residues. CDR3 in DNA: TGTGCCAGCCCCGAAAGGGACAGGGCGATTGGGCCTACCGACGAGCAGTACTTC. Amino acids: CASPERDRAIGPTDEQYF.

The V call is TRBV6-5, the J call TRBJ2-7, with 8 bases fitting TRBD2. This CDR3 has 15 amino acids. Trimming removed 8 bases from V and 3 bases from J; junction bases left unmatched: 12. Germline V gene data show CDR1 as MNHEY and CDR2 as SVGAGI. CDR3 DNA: TGTGCCAGCGTTCAAGGTTCGGGAGGGAGCTACGAGCAGTACTTC. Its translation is CASVQGSGGSYEQYF.

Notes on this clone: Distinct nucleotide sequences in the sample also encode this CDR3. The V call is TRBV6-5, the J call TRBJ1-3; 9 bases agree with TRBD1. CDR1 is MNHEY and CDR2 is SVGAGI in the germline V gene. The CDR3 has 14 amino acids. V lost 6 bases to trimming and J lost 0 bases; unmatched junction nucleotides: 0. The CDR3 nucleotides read TGTGCCAGCAGGACAGGGGGCTCTGGAAACACCATATATTTT. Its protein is CASRTGGSGNTIYF.

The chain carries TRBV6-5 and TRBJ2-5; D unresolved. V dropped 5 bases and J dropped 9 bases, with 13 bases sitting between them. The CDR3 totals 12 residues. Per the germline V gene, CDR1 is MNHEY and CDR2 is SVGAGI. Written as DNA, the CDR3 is TGTGCCAGCAGTCCCCTAGACAAGGCCCAGTACTTC. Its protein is CASSPLDKAQYF.

CDR3 residues: CSAANDYGYTF. The CDR3 DNA sequence: TGCAGTGCTGCTAATGATTATGGCTACACCTTC. The chain combines TRBV20-1 with TRBJ1-2; D ambiguous. The CDR3 totals 11 residues. V lost 5 bases, J lost 5 bases, and 9 bases lay in between. Germline V gene lookup returns CDR1 DFQATT and CDR2 SNEGSKA (reference sequence).

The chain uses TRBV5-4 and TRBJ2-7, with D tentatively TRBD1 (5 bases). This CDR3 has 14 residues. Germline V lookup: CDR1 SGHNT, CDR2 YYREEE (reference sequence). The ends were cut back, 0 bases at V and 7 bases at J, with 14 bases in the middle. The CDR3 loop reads CASSLGQGIGEQYF. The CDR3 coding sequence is TGTGCCAGCAGCTTGGGGCAGGGAATCGGGGAGCAGTACTTC.

This CDR3 is CASSDRTGGVEKLFF. CDR3 DNA sequence: TGTGCCAGCAGCGACCGGACAGGGGGCGTTGAAAAACTGTTTTTT. This chain links TRBV13 with TRBJ1-4; 11 nucleotides agree with TRBD1. CDR1 is PRHDT and CDR2 is FYEKMQ in the germline V gene (reference sequence). The V gene end was trimmed by 5 bases and the J gene end by 7 bases; junction bases not matched to a gene: 6. The CDR3 runs to 15 residues.

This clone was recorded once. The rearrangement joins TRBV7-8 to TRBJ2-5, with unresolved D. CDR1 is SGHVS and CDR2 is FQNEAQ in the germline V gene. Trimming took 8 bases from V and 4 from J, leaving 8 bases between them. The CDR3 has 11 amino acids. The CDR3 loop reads CASSLLETQYF. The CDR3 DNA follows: TGTGCCAGCTCGCTGTTAGAGACCCAGTACTTC.

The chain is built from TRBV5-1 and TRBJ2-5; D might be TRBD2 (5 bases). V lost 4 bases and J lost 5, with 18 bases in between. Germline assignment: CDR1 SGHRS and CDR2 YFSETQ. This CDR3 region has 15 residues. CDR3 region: CASSPWTSLGETQYF. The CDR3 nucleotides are TGCGCCAGCAGCCCCTGGACTTCCCTCGGGGAGACCCAGTACTTC.

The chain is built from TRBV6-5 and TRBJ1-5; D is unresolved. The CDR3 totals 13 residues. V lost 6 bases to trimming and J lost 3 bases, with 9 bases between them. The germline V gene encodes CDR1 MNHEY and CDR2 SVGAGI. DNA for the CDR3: TGTGCCAGCAGCCCCCGGGACAATCAGCCCCAGCATTTT. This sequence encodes CASSPRDNQPQHF.

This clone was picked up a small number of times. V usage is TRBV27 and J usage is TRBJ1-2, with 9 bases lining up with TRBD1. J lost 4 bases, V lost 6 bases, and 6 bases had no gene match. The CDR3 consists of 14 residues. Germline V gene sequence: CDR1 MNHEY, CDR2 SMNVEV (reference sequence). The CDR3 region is CASRLQGAGYGYTF. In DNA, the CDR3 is TGTGCCAGCAGGCTACAGGGGGCGGGCTATGGCTACACCTTC.

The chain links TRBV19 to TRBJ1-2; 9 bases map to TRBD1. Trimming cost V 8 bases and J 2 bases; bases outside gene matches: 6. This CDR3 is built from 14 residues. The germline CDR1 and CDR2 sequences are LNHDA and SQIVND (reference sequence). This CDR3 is CASGGQGNNYGYTF. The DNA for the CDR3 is TGTGCCAGTGGTGGACAGGGGAACAACTATGGCTACACCTTC.

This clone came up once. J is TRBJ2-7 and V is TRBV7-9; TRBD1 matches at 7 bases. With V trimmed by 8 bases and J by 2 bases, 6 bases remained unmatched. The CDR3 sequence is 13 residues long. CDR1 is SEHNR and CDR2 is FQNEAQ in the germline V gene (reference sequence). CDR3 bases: TGTGCCAGCCGGGACAGTCTCACCTACGAGCAGTACTTC. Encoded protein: CASRDSLTYEQYF.

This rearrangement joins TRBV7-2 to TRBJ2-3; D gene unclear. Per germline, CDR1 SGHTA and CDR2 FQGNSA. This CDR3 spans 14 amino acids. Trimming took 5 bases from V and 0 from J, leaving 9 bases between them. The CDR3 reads CASSLGRSTDTQYF. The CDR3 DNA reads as TGTGCCAGCAGCCTCGGACGAAGCACAGATACGCAGTATTTT.

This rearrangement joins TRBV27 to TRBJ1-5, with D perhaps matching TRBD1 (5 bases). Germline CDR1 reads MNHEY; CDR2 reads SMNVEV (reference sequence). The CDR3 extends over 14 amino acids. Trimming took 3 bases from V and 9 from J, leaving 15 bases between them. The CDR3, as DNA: TGTGCCAGCAGTTTGACACAGGAGAGGGGGCCCCAGCATTTT. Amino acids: CASSLTQERGPQHF.

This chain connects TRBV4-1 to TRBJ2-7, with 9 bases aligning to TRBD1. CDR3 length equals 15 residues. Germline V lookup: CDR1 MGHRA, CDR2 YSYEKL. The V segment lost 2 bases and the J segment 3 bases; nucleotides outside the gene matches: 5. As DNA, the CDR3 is TGCGCCAGCAGCCAACCCGGGACAGGGAACTACGAGCAGTACTTC. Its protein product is CASSQPGTGNYEQYF.

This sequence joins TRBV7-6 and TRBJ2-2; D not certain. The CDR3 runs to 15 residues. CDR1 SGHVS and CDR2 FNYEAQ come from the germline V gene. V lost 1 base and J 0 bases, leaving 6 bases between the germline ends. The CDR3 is CASSLGLANTGELFF. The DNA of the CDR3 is TGTGCCAGCAGCTTAGGGCTTGCGAACACCGGGGAGCTGTTTTTT.